Listed here is a single T cell receptor (beta chain). Its specific antigen is unknown. There are no base qualities to consult, and no much larger clone falls within one base. A distance of 16 bases separates the germline ends of V and J, which lose 4 bases and 3 bases respectively. In the germline V gene, CDR1 corresponds to SGHDN and CDR2 to FVKESK. The CDR3 covers 16 residues, taking in both the cysteine and the phenylalanine. The kept DNA is CDR3 alone, 48 bases in frame from the first base. This specimen comes from a study of shared clonotypes between healthy human individuals (dated by TCRdb to the early 2020s). Regarding the research as a whole: Two women and a few men aged 18 to 49 years were included in the cohort. Leukapheresis yielded between about 0.94 and 9 billion PBMCs per donor. Blood TCR repertoires of a handful of healthy adults were deeply sequenced to estimate repertoire size and the extent of clonotype sharing between individuals. Per donor, three plates each were used for CD4 naive and CD4 memory, two for CD8 naive, and one for CD8 memory. To increase sequencing depth and limit assay-specific biases, TCR repertoire library preparation and sequencing were carried out by different laboratories using diverse techniques. General findings and caveats noted by the study authors: Compared with non-shared clonotypes, clonotypes shared by all four sorted-subset donors had higher generation probabilities. The genetic and exposure-history diversity represented was limited by the small number of donors. Incomplete sequencing was indicated by rarefaction of sorted-subset datasets, despite the large sequencing depth. Sampling was limited to blood, and TCR repertoires in tissue likely differ from TCR repertoires in blood. Sharing across several donors was observed for approximately 4.6% of naive CD4, about 4% of naive CD8, over 2% of memory CD4, and around 0.42% of memory CD8 clonotypes. Pairwise subsampling indicated that sequencing depth was expected to affect the degree of clonotype sharing among donors. Larger estimated clonotype richness was generally found for naive subsets than for memory subsets.

Using the deep immunoSEQ assay, TCR CDR3 regions were amplified from genomic DNA by multiplex PCR. For each cell subset, the extracted genomic DNA was distributed evenly across all wells of several immunoSEQ 96-well plates, and each plate served as one replicate. For sorted subsets, about 220 ng of genomic DNA, equivalent to 25,000 to 35,000 T cell genomes, went into each replicate PCR. Purified libraries were quantified with a Qubit 3.0 fluorometer, sized on a Bioanalyzer 2100, and re-quantified with the KAPA Library Quantification kit. Every immunoSEQ 96-well plate was sequenced on a dedicated single-read 150-cycle Illumina NextSeq 550 flow cell. Per the original workflow: Because the immunoSEQ output included only junctional sequences and no quality scores, the filtering could not be the same as the filtering used for full-length reads. Sequences were annotated with PyIR, a Python wrapper for IgBLAST v1.9, using IMGT germline references to assign V/J genes and CDR3. Reads with weak V/J assignments (E-value above 1e-6), missing CDR3, stop codons, out-of-frame junctions, or ambiguous translated residues were removed. V3J clonotypes were defined by identical inferred V gene, J gene, and CDR3 amino acid sequence. The percentage overlap between two repertoires was calculated by dividing the number of shared unique clonotypes by the size of the smaller repertoire. Three approaches were used to assess repertoire richness: RTK rarefaction, the Chao1 estimator, and Recon v2.1 estimates of unobserved clonotypes. Generation probabilities for all TCRbeta clonotypes obtained by the gDNA method from several donors were computed using OLGA. This is the immuneACCESS table as TCRdb keeps it, with only in-frame sequences that have V and J called. A part of the clones is gone; compared with another copy, unresolved V genes explain less than half, and the rest is unexplained. V and J calls and clone size are those listed in that table; D and trimming were worked out from the DNA. The sample table lists around 580,000 clones, more than 95% of them with a count of one. The ten top clones hold less than 0.35% of the sample.

CD8 naive samples were obtained by positive selection for CCR7 among CD45RO-negative cells, yielding a CD45RA+CCR7+ population from which TemRA cells were excluded. Donors were healthy HIV-negative adults with no recently reported acute infections or vaccinations. Every donor was a Caucasian adult living in Nashville, Tennessee, USA. After blood collection by leukapheresis, PBMCs were isolated using Ficoll-Histopaque density gradient centrifugation and then cryopreserved in the vapor phase of liquid nitrogen. Purity and quantity of every magnetically sorted T cell population were checked by analytical flow cytometry. Genomic DNA was isolated from every sorted fraction and measured by UV absorbance on a Nanodrop 2000c.

The sequenced sample consisted of naive CD8+ T cells sorted from blood. The cell subset or site label for this specimen denotes: CD45RA+CCR7+. This receptor was identified in a man aged 30 to 45 in good health. The chain is encoded by TRBV14 joined to TRBJ1-3, with the identity of the D gene unclear. The DNA sequence reads TGTGCCAGCAGCCCCTGGGAAGGCGCAGGTGGAAACACCATATATTTT. Its amino acids are CASSPWEGAGGNTIYF.